The clone carrying this T cell receptor beta chain was observed a single time. Sequencing used immunoSEQ multiplex PCR; TCRdb keeps in-frame clones, though not all of them. This table has 200,000 to 250,000 clones, less than 85% appearing once. Germline V gene lookup returns CDR1 GTSNPN and CDR2 SVGIG (reference sequence). The V gene lost 0 bases and the J gene lost 0 bases, with 17 bases spanning the gap. This CDR3 is built from 17 residues. The sample belongs to a study of blood T cell repertoires in COVID-19. The overall study: Collection of acute and convalescent COVID-19 samples took place in the United States, Italy and Spain.

In terms of age and location, participants ranged from roughly 18 to 100 years and lived in about two dozen US areas. Cohorts were based on clinical histories the participants reported. The specimen was PBMCs or T cells enriched from blood (not recorded which). This receptor was taken from a man in his fifties or sixties who had recovered from COVID-19. This chain connects TRBV30 to TRBJ1-1; unclear D gene. This CDR3 reads CAWSVGGGQAMNTEAFF. The CDR3 coding sequence is TGTGCCTGGAGTGTAGGAGGAGGGCAGGCTATGAACACTGAAGCTTTCTTT.